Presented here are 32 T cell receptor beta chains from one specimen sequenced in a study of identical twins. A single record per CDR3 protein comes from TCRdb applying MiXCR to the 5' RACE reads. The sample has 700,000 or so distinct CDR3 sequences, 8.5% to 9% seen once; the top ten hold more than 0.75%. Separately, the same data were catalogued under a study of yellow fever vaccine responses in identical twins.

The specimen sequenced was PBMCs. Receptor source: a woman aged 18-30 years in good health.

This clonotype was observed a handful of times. Written as DNA, the CDR3 is TGTGCCAGCAGTCGGGACAGGGCCCGATATAACTATGGCTACACCTTC. This codes for CASSRDRARYNYGYTF. The chain links TRBV6-1 to TRBJ1-2; 9 nucleotides agree with TRBD1. The ends lost 5 bases at V and 1 base at J; junction bases unmatched: 8. This CDR3 region has 16 residues. Germline V CDR1 and CDR2: MNHNS, SASEGT.

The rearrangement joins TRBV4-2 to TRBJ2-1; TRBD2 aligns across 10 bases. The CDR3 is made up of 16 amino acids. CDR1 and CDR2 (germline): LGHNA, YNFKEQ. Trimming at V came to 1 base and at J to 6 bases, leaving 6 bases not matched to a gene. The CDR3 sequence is CASSQGPAGGSNEQFF. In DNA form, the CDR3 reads TGTGCCAGCAGCCAAGGCCCAGCGGGAGGGAGCAATGAGCAGTTCTTC.

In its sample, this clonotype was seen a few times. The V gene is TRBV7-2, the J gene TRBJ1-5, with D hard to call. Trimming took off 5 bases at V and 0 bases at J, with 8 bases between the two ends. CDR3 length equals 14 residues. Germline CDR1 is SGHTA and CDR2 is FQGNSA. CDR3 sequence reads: CASSPGSSNQPQHF. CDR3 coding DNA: TGTGCCAGCAGCCCGGGGTCTAGCAATCAGCCCCAGCATTTT. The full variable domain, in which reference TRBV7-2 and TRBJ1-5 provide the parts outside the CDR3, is GAGVSQSPSNKVTEKGKDVELRCDPISGHTALYWYRQSLGQGLEFLIYFQGNSAPDKSGLPSDRFSAERTGGSVSTLTIQRTQQEDSAVYLCASSPGSSNQPQHFGDGTRLSIL.

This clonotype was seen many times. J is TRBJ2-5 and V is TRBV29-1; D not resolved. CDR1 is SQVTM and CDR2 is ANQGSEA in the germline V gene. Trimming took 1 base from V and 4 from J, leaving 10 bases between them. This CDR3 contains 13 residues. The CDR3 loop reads CSVEGPPGETQYF. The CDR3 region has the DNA TGCAGCGTTGAAGGACCCCCCGGAGAGACCCAGTACTTC.

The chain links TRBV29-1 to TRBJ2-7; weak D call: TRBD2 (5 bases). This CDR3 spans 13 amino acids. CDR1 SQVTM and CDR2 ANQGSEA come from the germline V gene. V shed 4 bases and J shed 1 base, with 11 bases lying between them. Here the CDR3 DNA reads TGCAGCGTTGCACTGTCGGGATCCTACGAGCAGTACTTC. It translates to CSVALSGSYEQYF.

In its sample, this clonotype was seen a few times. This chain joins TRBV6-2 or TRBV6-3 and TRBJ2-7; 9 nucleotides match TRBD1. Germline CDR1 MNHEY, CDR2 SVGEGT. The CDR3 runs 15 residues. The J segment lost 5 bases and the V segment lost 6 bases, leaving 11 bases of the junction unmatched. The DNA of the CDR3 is TGTGCCAGCAGCCGGGGACAGGGCGACCGGCACGAGCAGTACTTC. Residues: CASSRGQGDRHEQYF.

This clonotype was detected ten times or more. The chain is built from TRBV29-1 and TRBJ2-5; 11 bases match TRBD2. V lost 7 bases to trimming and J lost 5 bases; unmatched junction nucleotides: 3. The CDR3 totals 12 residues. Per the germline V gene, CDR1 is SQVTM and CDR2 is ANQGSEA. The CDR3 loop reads CSGIAGGETQYF. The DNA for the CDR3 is TGCAGCGGTATAGCGGGGGGGGAGACCCAGTACTTC.

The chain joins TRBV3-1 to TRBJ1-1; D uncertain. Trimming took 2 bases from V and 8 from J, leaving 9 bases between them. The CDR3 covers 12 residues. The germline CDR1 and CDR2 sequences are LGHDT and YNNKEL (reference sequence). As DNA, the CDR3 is TGTGCCAGCAGCCAATCCGGACTCGAAGCTTTCTTT. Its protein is CASSQSGLEAFF.

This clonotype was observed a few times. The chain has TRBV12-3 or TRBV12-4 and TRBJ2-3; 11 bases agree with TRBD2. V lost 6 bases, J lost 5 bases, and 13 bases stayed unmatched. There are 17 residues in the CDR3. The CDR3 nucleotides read TGTGCCAGCAGCTCAACCCAACTAGCGGGGGTAGGAGATACGCAGTATTTT. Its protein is CASSSTQLAGVGDTQYF.

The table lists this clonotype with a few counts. The CDR3 region is CASSQAGTFSYEQYF. The CDR3 nucleotides are TGTGCCAGCAGCCAAGCCGGGACATTCTCCTACGAGCAGTACTTC. The V gene is TRBV7-2, the J gene TRBJ2-7; D might be TRBD1 (6 bases). The V end was cut by 5 bases, the J end by 0 bases, with 14 bases between. Germline-derived CDR1 and CDR2 are SGHTA and FQGNSA. CDR3 length equals 15 residues. The full variable domain, its missing parts supplied by reference TRBV7-2 and TRBJ2-7, is GAGVSQSPSNKVTEKGKDVELRCDPISGHTALYWYRQSLGQGLEFLIYFQGNSAPDKSGLPSDRFSAERTGGSVSTLTIQRTQQEDSAVYLCASSQAGTFSYEQYFGPGTRLTVT.

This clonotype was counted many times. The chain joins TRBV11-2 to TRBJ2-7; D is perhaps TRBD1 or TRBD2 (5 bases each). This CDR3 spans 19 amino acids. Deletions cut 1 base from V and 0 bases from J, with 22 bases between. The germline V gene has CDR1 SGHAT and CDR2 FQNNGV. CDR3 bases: TGTGCCAGCAGCTTAGTCAGCACCGGAGGAACAGGTACCTCCTACGAGCAGTACTTC. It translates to CASSLVSTGGTGTSYEQYF.

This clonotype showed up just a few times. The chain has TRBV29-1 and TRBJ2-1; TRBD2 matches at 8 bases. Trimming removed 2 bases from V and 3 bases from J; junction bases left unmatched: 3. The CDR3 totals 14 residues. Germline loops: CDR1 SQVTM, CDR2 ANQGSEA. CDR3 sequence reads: CSVERTSLYNEQFF. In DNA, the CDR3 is TGCAGCGTTGAAAGGACTAGCCTCTACAATGAGCAGTTCTTC.

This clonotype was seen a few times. Written as DNA, the CDR3 is TGTGCCAGCAGCCCATTCGGACAGGGGGACGGCTACACCTTC. It codes for CASSPFGQGDGYTF. V usage is TRBV4-2 and J usage is TRBJ1-2; 10 bases are shared with TRBD1. Germline V gene lookup returns CDR1 LGHNA and CDR2 YNFKEQ. The CDR3 is 14 residues long. V lost 4 bases and J lost 8; bases outside the gene matches: 7.

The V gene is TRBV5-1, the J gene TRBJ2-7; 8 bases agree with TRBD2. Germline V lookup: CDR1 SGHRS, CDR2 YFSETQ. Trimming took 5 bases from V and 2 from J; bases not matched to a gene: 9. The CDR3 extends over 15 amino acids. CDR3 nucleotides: TGCGCCAGCAGTCAGAGCGGGAGTGTCGCCTACGAGCAGTACTTC. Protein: CASSQSGSVAYEQYF.

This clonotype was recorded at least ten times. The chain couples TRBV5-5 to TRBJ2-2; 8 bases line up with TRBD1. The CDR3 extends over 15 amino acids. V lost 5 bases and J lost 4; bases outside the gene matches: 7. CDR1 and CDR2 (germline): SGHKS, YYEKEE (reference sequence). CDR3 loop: CASRQTGVLTGELFF. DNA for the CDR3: TGTGCCAGCAGACAGACAGGGGTACTCACCGGGGAGCTGTTTTTT. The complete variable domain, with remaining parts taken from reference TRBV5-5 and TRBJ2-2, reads DAGVTQSPTHLIKTRGQQVTLRCSPISGHKSVSWYQQVLGQGPQFIFQYYEKEERGRGNFPDRFSARQFPNYSSELNVNALLLGDSALYLCASRQTGVLTGELFFGEGSRLTVL.

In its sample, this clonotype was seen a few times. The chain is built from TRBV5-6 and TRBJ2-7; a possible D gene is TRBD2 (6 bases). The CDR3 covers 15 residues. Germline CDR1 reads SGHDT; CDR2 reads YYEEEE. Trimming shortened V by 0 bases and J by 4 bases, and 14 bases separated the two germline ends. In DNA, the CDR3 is TGTGCCAGCAGCTTGGCCTACGGAGGGGAATACGAGCAGTACTTC. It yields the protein CASSLAYGGEYEQYF.

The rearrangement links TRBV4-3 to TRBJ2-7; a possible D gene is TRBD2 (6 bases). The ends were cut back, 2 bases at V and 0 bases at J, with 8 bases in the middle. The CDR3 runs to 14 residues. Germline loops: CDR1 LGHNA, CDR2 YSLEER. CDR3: CASSQYGSSYEQYF. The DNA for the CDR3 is TGCGCCAGCAGCCAATACGGGAGCTCCTACGAGCAGTACTTC.

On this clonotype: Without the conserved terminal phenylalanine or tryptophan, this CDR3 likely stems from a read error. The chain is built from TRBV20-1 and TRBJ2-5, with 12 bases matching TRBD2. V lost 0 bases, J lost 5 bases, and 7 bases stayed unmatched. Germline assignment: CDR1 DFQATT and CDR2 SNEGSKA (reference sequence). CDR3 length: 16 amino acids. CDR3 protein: CSAREPSGRAEETQYS. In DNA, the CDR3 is TGCAGTGCTAGAGAGCCTAGCGGGAGGGCCGAGGAGACCCAGTACTCC.

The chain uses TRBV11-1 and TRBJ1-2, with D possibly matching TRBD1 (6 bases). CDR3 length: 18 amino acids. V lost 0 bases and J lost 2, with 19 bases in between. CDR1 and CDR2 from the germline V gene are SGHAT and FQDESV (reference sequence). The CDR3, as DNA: TGTGCCAGCAGCTTAGCAGGGGGTTCTTTTGCCGGGAACTATGGCTACACCTTC. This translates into CASSLAGGSFAGNYGYTF.

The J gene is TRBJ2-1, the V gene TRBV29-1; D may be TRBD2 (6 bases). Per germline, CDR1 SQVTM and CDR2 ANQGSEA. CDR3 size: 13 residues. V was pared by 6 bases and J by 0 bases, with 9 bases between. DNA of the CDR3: TGCAGCGTGGGACTTTTCTCCTACAATGAGCAGTTCTTC. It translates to CSVGLFSYNEQFF.

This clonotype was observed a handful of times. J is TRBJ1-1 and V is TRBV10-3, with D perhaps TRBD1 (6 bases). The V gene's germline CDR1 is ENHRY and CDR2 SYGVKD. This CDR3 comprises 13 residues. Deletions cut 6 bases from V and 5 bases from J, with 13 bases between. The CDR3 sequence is CAIRSLQGTEAFF. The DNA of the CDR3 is TGTGCCATCAGATCTCTTCAGGGGACTGAAGCTTTCTTT.

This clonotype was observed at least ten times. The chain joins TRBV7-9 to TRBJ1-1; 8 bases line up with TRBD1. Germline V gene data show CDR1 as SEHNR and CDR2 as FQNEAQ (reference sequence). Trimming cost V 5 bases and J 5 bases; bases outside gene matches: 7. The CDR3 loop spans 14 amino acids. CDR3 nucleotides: TGTGCCAGCAGCACCCAACAGGGGGGAACTGAAGCTTTCTTT. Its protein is CASSTQQGGTEAFF.

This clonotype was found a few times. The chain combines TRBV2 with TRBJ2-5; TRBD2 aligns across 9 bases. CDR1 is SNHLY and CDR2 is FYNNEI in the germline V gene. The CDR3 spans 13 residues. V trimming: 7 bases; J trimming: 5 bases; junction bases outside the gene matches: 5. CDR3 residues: CASTGGGAETQYF. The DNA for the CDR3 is TGTGCCAGCACCGGCGGGGGGGCTGAGACCCAGTACTTC. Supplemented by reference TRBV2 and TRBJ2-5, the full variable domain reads EPEVTQTPSHQVTQMGQEVILRCVPISNHLYFYWYRQILGQKVEFLVSFYNNEISEKSEIFDDQFSVERPDGSNFTLKIRSTKLEDSAMYFCASTGGGAETQYFGPGTRLLVL.

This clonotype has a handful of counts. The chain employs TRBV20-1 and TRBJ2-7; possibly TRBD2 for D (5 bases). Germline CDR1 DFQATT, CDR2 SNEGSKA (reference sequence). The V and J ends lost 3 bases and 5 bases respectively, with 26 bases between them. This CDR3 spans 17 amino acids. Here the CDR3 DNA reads TGCAGTGCTAGCCCGGCACTAGTAGGACTCGGAGGAGACGAGCAGTACTTC. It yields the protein CSASPALVGLGGDEQYF.

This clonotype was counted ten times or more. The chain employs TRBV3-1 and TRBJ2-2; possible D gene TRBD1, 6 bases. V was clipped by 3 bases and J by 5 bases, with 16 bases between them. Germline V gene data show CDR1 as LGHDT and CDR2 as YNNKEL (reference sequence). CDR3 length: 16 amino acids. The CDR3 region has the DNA TGTGCCAGCAGCCACAGGGAAACAGGGTGGACCGGGGAGCTGTTTTTT. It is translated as CASSHRETGWTGELFF.

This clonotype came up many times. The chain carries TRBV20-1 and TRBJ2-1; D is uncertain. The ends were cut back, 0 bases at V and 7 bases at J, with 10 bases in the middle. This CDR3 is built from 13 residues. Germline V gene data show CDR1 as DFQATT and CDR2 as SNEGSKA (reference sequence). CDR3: CSARDLMVNEQFF. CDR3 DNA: TGCAGTGCTAGAGATTTGATGGTTAATGAGCAGTTCTTC.

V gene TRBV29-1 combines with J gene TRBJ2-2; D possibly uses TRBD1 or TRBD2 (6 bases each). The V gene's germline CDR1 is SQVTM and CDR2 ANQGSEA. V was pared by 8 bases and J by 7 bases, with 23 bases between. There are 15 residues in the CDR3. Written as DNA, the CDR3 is TGCAGCACCTACCCCCGGGGGCATATTGGCGGGGAGCTGTTTTTT. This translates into CSTYPRGHIGGELFF.

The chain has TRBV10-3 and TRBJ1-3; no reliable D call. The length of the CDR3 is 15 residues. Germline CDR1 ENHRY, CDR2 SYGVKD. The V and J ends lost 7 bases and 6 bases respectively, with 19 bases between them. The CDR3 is CAITSQGFGENTIYF. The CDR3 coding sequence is TGTGCCATCACCAGCCAAGGGTTTGGCGAAAACACCATATATTTT.

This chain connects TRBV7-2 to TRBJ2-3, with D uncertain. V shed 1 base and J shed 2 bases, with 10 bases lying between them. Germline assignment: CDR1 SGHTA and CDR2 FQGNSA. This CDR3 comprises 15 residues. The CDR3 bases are TGTGCCAGCAGCTTAGTTGAGCGCCCCACAGATACGCAGTATTTT. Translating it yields CASSLVERPTDTQYF.

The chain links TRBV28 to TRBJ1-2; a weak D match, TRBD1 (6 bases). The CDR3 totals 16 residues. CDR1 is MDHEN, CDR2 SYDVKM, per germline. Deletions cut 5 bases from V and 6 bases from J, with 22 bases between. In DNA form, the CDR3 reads TGTGCCAGCAGTGAGGGTGTGAGGGGGATCTTAAATGGCTACACCTTC. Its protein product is CASSEGVRGILNGYTF.

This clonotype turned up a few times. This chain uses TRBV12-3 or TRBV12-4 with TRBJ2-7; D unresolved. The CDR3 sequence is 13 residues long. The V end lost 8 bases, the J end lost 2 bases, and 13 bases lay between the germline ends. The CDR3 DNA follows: TGTGCCAGCTGTGCAGTTCCCACCTACGAGCAGTACTTC. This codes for CASCAVPTYEQYF.

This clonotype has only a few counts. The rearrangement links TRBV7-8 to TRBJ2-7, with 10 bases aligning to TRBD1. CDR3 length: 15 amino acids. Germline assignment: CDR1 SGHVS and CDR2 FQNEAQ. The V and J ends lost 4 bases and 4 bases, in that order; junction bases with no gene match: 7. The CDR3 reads CASSSYPGQGYEQYF. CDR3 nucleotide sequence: TGTGCCAGCAGCTCCTACCCGGGACAGGGGTACGAGCAGTACTTC.